This TCR beta chain originates from a study of identical twins. The study, taken as a whole, reports: Abundant beta clonotypes from cord blood bore fewer insertions; memory repertoires lacked this pattern.

The germline gives CDR1 MNHEY, CDR2 SMNVEV (reference sequence). CDR3 length equals 16 residues. The V gene lost 2 bases and the J gene lost 7 bases, with 15 bases spanning the gap. cDNA carried unique molecular identifiers, and a universal primer site was added by template switching. TCRdb itself ran the 5' RACE reads through MiXCR, one entry per CDR3 protein. In the table there are 1.5 million or so distinct CDR3 sequences, more than 30% of which are singletons. Turning to this clonotype: Antigen unknown.

The sequencing input was cord blood. This TCR came from a newborn girl in good health. This chain joins TRBV27 and TRBJ1-6; unclear D gene. The CDR3 reads CASSLREGLQNSPLHF. Here the CDR3 DNA reads TGTGCCAGCAGTTTACGGGAGGGCCTGCAAAATTCACCCCTCCACTTT.